Each of the 29 T cell receptor beta chains below was sequenced from the same sample in a study of cytomegalovirus exposure and HLA in healthy donors (dated by TCRdb to the late 2010s). Library generation was performed with the immunoSEQ multiplex PCR assay. A mixture of 60 forward primers for TCR Vbeta segments and 13 reverse primers for TCR Jbeta segments was used in the multiplex PCR. In TCRdb, the immuneACCESS table is reduced to in-frame sequences with V and J assigned. These tables do not hold every clone; where another copy was compared, an unresolved V gene accounts for under half, and the others remain unexplained. This sample has about 120,000 clones in its table, and about 9.4% of those were observed once. The leading ten clones occupy approximately 6% of the sample. Specimen: PBMCs. These receptors came from a woman aged 40 to 49 in good health and CMV-seropositive.

The gene calls are TRBV9 and TRBJ1-1; the match to TRBD1 covers 7 bases. The germline gives CDR1 SGDLS, CDR2 YYNGEE. The CDR3 is made up of 16 amino acids. V was clipped by 2 bases and J by 1 base; unmatched bases: 8. The CDR3 region has the DNA TGTGCCAGCAGCGTTTCAGGGGGGATGTCGAACACTGAAGCTTTCTTT. This translates into CASSVSGGMSNTEAFF.

This clone was seen a handful of times. V is TRBV27 and J is TRBJ1-1; possible D gene TRBD1, 5 bases. The CDR3 extends over 15 amino acids. V lost 6 bases to trimming and J lost 1 base, with 15 bases between them. Germline V gene data show CDR1 as MNHEY and CDR2 as SMNVEV (reference sequence). The CDR3 sequence is CASSGEAGPNTEAFF. The DNA of the CDR3 is TGTGCCAGCAGCGGGGAGGCAGGGCCGAACACTGAAGCTTTCTTT.

The chain recombines TRBV28 with TRBJ2-7; 8 positions match TRBD1. Germline V gives CDR1 MDHEN, CDR2 SYDVKM. This CDR3 comprises 15 residues. V gave up 5 bases and J gave up 2 bases; unmatched junction bases: 8. CDR3 in amino acids: CASSPWTGTAYEQYF. CDR3 bases: TGTGCCAGCAGTCCATGGACAGGGACGGCCTACGAGCAGTACTTC.

This clone was recorded a few times. The chain has TRBV6-4 and TRBJ2-1, with D maybe TRBD2 (7 bases). This CDR3 is built from 15 residues. Trimming pared 4 bases from V and 5 bases from J, leaving 15 bases between. Per the germline V gene, CDR1 is MRHNA and CDR2 is SNTAGT. The CDR3 DNA reads as TGTGCCAGCAGTGTTGGGGGGGCCGGGGACAATGAGCAGTTCTTC. Protein: CASSVGGAGDNEQFF.

This clone was observed a handful of times. The CDR3: CASSINVREGYTF. In DNA, the CDR3 is TGTGCCAGTAGTATCAACGTCAGGGAAGGCTACACCTTC. The chain is built from TRBV19 and TRBJ1-2; D possibly corresponds to TRBD1 (5 bases). This CDR3 is 13 amino acids long. Trimming took 3 bases from V and 8 from J, leaving 13 bases between them. The germline V gene has CDR1 LNHDA and CDR2 SQIVND (reference sequence).

This sequence joins TRBV6-5 and TRBJ2-2; 8 bases align to TRBD2. The trim removed 6 bases at V and 2 bases at J, leaving 2 bases unmatched. The germline V gene encodes CDR1 MNHEY and CDR2 SVGAGI. CDR3 size: 14 residues. CDR3 in DNA: TGTGCCAGCAGGAGCGGGGGCAACACCGGGGAGCTGTTTTTT. Translation: CASRSGGNTGELFF.

The chain joins TRBV7-9 to TRBJ2-7, with D tentatively TRBD2 (6 bases). V shed 0 bases and J shed 12 bases, with 18 bases lying between them. The CDR3 length is 14 residues. The germline V gene has CDR1 SEHNR and CDR2 FQNEAQ (reference sequence). In DNA, the CDR3 is TGTGCCAGCAGCTTAGCCTTCGCGGGGAACAGCTGGTACTTC. This gives the protein CASSLAFAGNSWYF.

The table lists this clone with a few counts. A junction boundary mismatches the germline segment, possibly from a read error. This chain links TRBV7-8 with TRBJ2-4; D might be TRBD1 (6 bases). CDR1 is SGHVS, CDR2 FQNEAQ, per germline. This CDR3 contains 13 residues. The CDR3 DNA follows: TGTGCCAGCAGCCCCATGGGCCAGGGGCCCAGGGACTTC. Protein sequence: CASSPMGQGPRDF.

This clone was counted a few times. V gene TRBV19 combines with J gene TRBJ2-7, with 9 bases fitting TRBD1. CDR3 length equals 15 residues. The germline gives CDR1 LNHDA, CDR2 SQIVND (reference sequence). The V segment lost 6 bases and the J segment 4 bases; nucleotides outside the gene matches: 10. CDR3 protein: CASRLVGTGWYEQYF. The CDR3 DNA reads TGTGCCAGTAGATTGGTTGGGACAGGGTGGTACGAGCAGTACTTC.

This clone was counted between two and nine times. The chain recombines TRBV6-5 with TRBJ1-1, with 7 bases that match TRBD1. Germline V gene sequence: CDR1 MNHEY, CDR2 SVGAGI. The CDR3 loop spans 15 amino acids. The junction had 5 bases not matched to a gene; V was cut back by 3 bases and J by 1 base. CDR3: CASSYTGTANTEAFF. CDR3 DNA sequence: TGTGCCAGCAGTTATACCGGGACAGCGAACACTGAAGCTTTCTTT.

This clone was detected only a few times. The chain links TRBV9 to TRBJ2-2; 7 nucleotides match TRBD1. This CDR3 region has 15 residues. Germline V lookup: CDR1 SGDLS, CDR2 YYNGEE. V shed 5 bases, J shed 4 bases, and the junction held 8 bases outside the gene matches. CDR3 amino acids: CASRARGLGTGELFF. In DNA, the CDR3 is TGTGCCAGCAGAGCGAGGGGGCTAGGCACCGGGGAGCTGTTTTTT. Using reference TRBV9 and TRBJ2-2 for the parts outside the CDR3, the full variable domain is DSGVTQTPKHLITATGQRVTLRCSPRSGDLSVYWYQQSLDQGLQFLIQYYNGEERAKGNILERFSAQQFPDLHSELNLSSLELGDSALYFCASRARGLGTGELFFGEGSRLTVL.

This clone was detected only a few times. The rearrangement joins TRBV28 to TRBJ1-1, with D possibly being TRBD1 (5 bases). Trimming stripped 5 bases from V and 1 base from J, with 8 bases between. Germline V CDR1 and CDR2: MDHEN, SYDVKM. CDR3 length equals 13 residues. The CDR3 sequence is CASSVQGNTEAFF. The DNA for the CDR3 is TGTGCCAGCAGTGTTCAGGGGAACACTGAAGCTTTCTTT. Full variable domain (outside the CDR3, taken from reference TRBV28 and TRBJ1-1): DVKVTQSSRYLVKRTGEKVFLECVQDMDHENMFWYRQDPGLGLRLIYFSYDVKMKEKGDIPEGYSVSREKKERFSLILESASTNQTSMYLCASSVQGNTEAFFGQGTRLTVV.

This clone showed up just a few times. This chain connects TRBV5-1 to TRBJ2-6; D is unclear. Trimming pared 3 bases from V and 8 bases from J, leaving 15 bases between. CDR1 SGHRS and CDR2 YFSETQ come from the germline V gene. This CDR3 is built from 15 residues. CDR3 in amino acids: CASSSGSHSSNVLTF. The CDR3 nucleotides are TGCGCCAGCAGCTCTGGCAGTCACAGCTCCAACGTCCTGACTTTC.

This clone was seen a handful of times. The rearrangement joins TRBV7-8 to TRBJ1-2; the D is unclear. The V gene lost 5 bases and the J gene lost 7 bases, with 14 bases spanning the gap. Germline CDR1 reads SGHVS; CDR2 reads FQNEAQ. The CDR3 is 13 residues long. The CDR3 loop reads CASSPPGVAGYTF. DNA for the CDR3: TGTGCCAGCAGCCCTCCGGGAGTCGCTGGCTACACCTTC.

This clone was seen more than once but under ten times. The chain couples TRBV7-9 to TRBJ1-5, with D hard to call. Germline V gene data show CDR1 as SEHNR and CDR2 as FQNEAQ (reference sequence). The CDR3 sequence is 15 residues long. The germline V and J ends were trimmed by 4 bases and 7 bases, with 17 bases remaining between them. The CDR3 protein is CASSSRVGGEQPQHF. In DNA, the CDR3 is TGTGCCAGCAGCTCCCGGGTGGGCGGGGAACAGCCCCAGCATTTT.

The rearrangement links TRBV6-5 to TRBJ2-7, with 9 bases lining up with TRBD1. CDR1 and CDR2 (germline): MNHEY, SVGAGI. V lost 7 bases to trimming and J lost 5 bases; unmatched junction nucleotides: 6. This CDR3 is built from 13 residues. The DNA for the CDR3 is TGTGCCAGCATGGGGACAGGGATCCACGAGCAGTACTTC. The encoded protein is CASMGTGIHEQYF.

This chain uses TRBV30 with TRBJ2-1, with D maybe TRBD1 (6 bases). Trimming took off 0 bases at V and 6 bases at J, with 18 bases between the two ends. The CDR3 contains 16 residues. Germline CDR1 reads GTSNPN; CDR2 reads SVGIG (reference sequence). CDR3 DNA sequence: TGTGCCTGGAGTGTACCGTACGGACAGCCTCTCAATGAGCAGTTCTTC. This encodes CAWSVPYGQPLNEQFF.

This clone was seen more than once but under ten times. It is likely a read error: a sequence one base away is far more abundant. The same CDR3 can be traced to other DNA sequences in this sample. The chain links TRBV4-1 to TRBJ2-1; weak D call: TRBD1 (5 bases). V lost 0 bases and J lost 9, with 6 bases in between. Germline values: CDR1 MGHRA, CDR2 YSYEKL. CDR3 length: 12 residues. The CDR3 is CASSQEGPEQFF. The CDR3 DNA sequence: TGCGCCAGCAGCCAAGAGGGGCCTGAGCAGTTCTTC.

Only a few counts were recorded for this clone. Germline is not matched at one junction end, which may reflect a read error. The chain recombines TRBV9 with TRBJ1-1, with D unresolved. In germline, CDR1 is SGDLS, CDR2 YYNGEE. The CDR3 spans 12 residues. For the CDR3, the DNA is TGTGCCAGCAGCGGAGCGAACGCTGAAGCTTTCTTT. Protein sequence: CASSGANAEAFF.

The chain combines TRBV6-5 with TRBJ1-1; 8 bases are a match to TRBD1. Germline V gene lookup returns CDR1 MNHEY and CDR2 SVGAGI. The CDR3 is 14 residues long. V lost 2 bases, J lost 9 bases, and 8 bases stayed unmatched. CDR3 nucleotides: TGTGCCAGCAGTTACCTAAGTACAGGGGGTAAAGCTTTCTTT. This encodes CASSYLSTGGKAFF.

Only a few counts were recorded for this clone. This chain uses TRBV28 with TRBJ2-5, with 7 bases that match TRBD1. The CDR3 length is 15 residues. Germline V CDR1 and CDR2: MDHEN, SYDVKM. Germline trimming cut 4 bases from V and 4 bases from J; bases unmatched to any gene: 9. CDR3 region: CASSSQGDIRETQYF. Written as DNA, the CDR3 is TGTGCCAGCAGTTCCCAGGGGGATATCCGAGAGACCCAGTACTTC.

The chain couples TRBV28 to TRBJ2-2, with TRBD2 identical over 9 bases. Germline assignment: CDR1 MDHEN and CDR2 SYDVKM. The V segment lost 3 bases and the J segment 4 bases; nucleotides outside the gene matches: 6. The CDR3 totals 16 residues. The CDR3 sequence is CASSFFVRGGTGELFF. The CDR3 DNA sequence: TGTGCCAGCAGTTTCTTTGTGCGGGGGGGCACCGGGGAGCTGTTTTTT.

This clone was seen a few times. The chain combines TRBV19 with TRBJ1-2, with no clear D. Trimming shortened V by 3 bases and J by 3 bases, and 8 bases separated the two germline ends. The CDR3 extends over 13 amino acids. CDR1 and CDR2 from the germline V gene are LNHDA and SQIVND (reference sequence). The chain's CDR3 is CASSMRSHYGYTF. The CDR3 DNA is TGTGCCAGTAGTATGAGGAGTCACTATGGCTACACCTTC.

V usage is TRBV30 and J usage is TRBJ1-1, with 8 nucleotides matching TRBD1. The CDR3 is made up of 12 amino acids. V was pared by 7 bases and J by 8 bases, with 9 bases of the junction left unmatched. Germline-derived CDR1 and CDR2 are GTSNPN and SVGIG (reference sequence). The CDR3 here is CASSSDRGEAFF. In DNA, the CDR3 is TGTGCCTCGTCCTCTGACAGGGGCGAAGCTTTCTTT.

CDR3 DNA sequence: TGTGCCAGCAGCTTGATTGACAGGTACACTGAAGCTTTCTTT. Protein sequence: CASSLIDRYTEAFF. The chain couples TRBV5-6 to TRBJ1-1, with D possibly matching TRBD1 (6 bases). The CDR3 contains 14 residues. Trimming took off 1 base at V and 3 bases at J, with 10 bases between the two ends. Germline lookup yields CDR1 SGHDT and CDR2 YYEEEE.

This clone occurred many times. The J gene is TRBJ1-2, the V gene TRBV11-2; D is uncertain. V was shortened by 1 base and J by 3 bases, with 15 bases between the two germline ends. Germline V CDR1 and CDR2: SGHAT, FQNNGV. The CDR3 runs to 16 residues. The DNA for the CDR3 is TGTGCCAGCAGCTTAGCCCCCGGGTCTCTCGACTATGGCTACACCTTC. Protein sequence: CASSLAPGSLDYGYTF.

V usage is TRBV5-4 and J usage is TRBJ1-4; D unclear. The CDR3 spans 16 residues. CDR1 SGHNT and CDR2 YYREEE come from the germline V gene (reference sequence). The germline V and J ends were trimmed by 3 bases and 0 bases, with 12 bases remaining between them. Here the CDR3 DNA reads TGTGCCAGCAGCTCGCAGCGCATTGCAACTAATGAAAAACTGTTTTTT. Translating it yields CASSSQRIATNEKLFF.

This clone was found a few times. The chain couples TRBV5-1 to TRBJ2-3; D is unresolved. The V gene's germline CDR1 is SGHRS and CDR2 YFSETQ. The CDR3 is 13 amino acids. V lost 0 bases and J lost 6, with 8 bases in between. This chain's CDR3 is CASSLAAWDTQYF. DNA for the CDR3: TGCGCCAGCAGCTTGGCCGCGTGGGATACGCAGTATTTT.

This clone showed up just a few times. The V and J genes are TRBV7-2 and TRBJ1-1, with 9 bases identical to TRBD1. Per the germline V gene, CDR1 is SGHTA and CDR2 is FQGNSA. Trimming took 4 bases from V and 9 from J; bases not matched to a gene: 6. The CDR3 consists of 13 residues. CDR3 DNA sequence: TGTGCCAGCAGCTACCGGGACAGGGTTCAAGCTTTCTTT. Amino acid sequence: CASSYRDRVQAFF.